These 4 T cell receptor beta chains were sequenced from one sample in a study of immune evolution from preneoplasia to lung adenocarcinoma. Here immunoSEQ multiplex PCR was the method, and the copy in TCRdb shows in-frame clones only, minus some. The sample lists some 9,900 clones, around 78% occurring once. Sequenced input: FFPE minimally invasive lung adenocarcinoma tissue. Every receptor here comes from a person aged 70 to 80 with lung adenocarcinoma.

The chain is built from TRBV19 and TRBJ2-1, with D perhaps given as TRBD1 or TRBD2 (5 bases each). V dropped 3 bases and J dropped 3 bases, with 12 bases sitting between them. Germline loops: CDR1 LNHDA, CDR2 SQIVND (reference sequence). The CDR3 totals 15 residues. The CDR3 nucleotides read TGTGCCAGTAGTATCAACTTTGGGGGCTACAATGAGCAGTTCTTC. This sequence encodes CASSINFGGYNEQFF.

The genes are TRBV2 and TRBJ1-5, with D possibly matching TRBD1 (5 bases). Looked up from germline, CDR1 is SNHLY and CDR2 is FYNNEI. V dropped 6 bases and J dropped 4 bases, with 10 bases sitting between them. The CDR3 extends over 13 amino acids. The CDR3 sequence: CASRDDSNQPQHF. CDR3 DNA: TGTGCCAGCAGGGATGACAGTAATCAGCCCCAGCATTTT.

V gene TRBV11-2 combines with J gene TRBJ2-7, with D perhaps matching TRBD1 (5 bases). V lost 6 bases and J 0 bases, leaving 15 bases between the germline ends. CDR3 length: 15 residues. Germline V gives CDR1 SGHAT, CDR2 FQNNGV. CDR3 in amino acids: CASSLPGDSSYEQYF. The CDR3 nucleotides are TGTGCCAGCAGTCTCCCCGGAGACAGCTCCTACGAGCAGTACTTC.

The gene calls are TRBV7-9 and TRBJ1-2; D gene unclear. Germline values: CDR1 SEHNR, CDR2 FQNEAQ (reference sequence). The CDR3 totals 13 residues. Trimming stripped 5 bases from V and 2 bases from J, with 9 bases between. CDR3: CASSILSNYGYTF. CDR3 sequence (DNA): TGTGCCAGCAGCATCCTTTCGAACTATGGCTACACCTTC.